This TCR beta chain originates from a study of blood T cell repertoires in COVID-19. Study context: The origin of the acute and convalescent COVID-19 samples was the United States, Italy and Spain.

From germline, CDR1 is SGHRS and CDR2 YFSETQ. CDR3 length: 16 residues. V lost 4 bases and J lost 6, with 19 bases in between. Participants reported their clinical history, and cohort assignment relied on those reports. Cohort 3 recovered donors had two negative PCRs, clearance, or symptom resolution. Profiled with immunoSEQ multiplex PCR; TCRdb holds only in-frame clones, not every one. This table holds approximately 160,000 clones, around 78% found once. The chain employs TRBV5-1 and TRBJ2-2; tentative D call: TRBD2 (5 bases). Sample: PBMCs or T cells enriched from blood (not recorded which). This sequence originates from a woman aged 50 to 60 who had recovered from COVID-19. The CDR3 region is CASSPRRARTAGELFF. In nucleotides, the CDR3 is TGCGCCAGCAGCCCGAGGCGGGCCAGAACGGCCGGGGAGCTGTTTTTT. Full variable domain (missing parts from reference TRBV5-1 and TRBJ2-2): KAGVTQTPRYLIKTRGQQVTLSCSPISGHRSVSWYQQTPGQGLQFLFEYFSETQRNKGNFPGRFSGRQFSNSRSEMNVSTLELGDSALYLCASSPRRARTAGELFFGEGSRLTVL.